The rows below give T cell receptor beta chains drawn from one sample of a study of graft-versus-host responses after intestinal transplantation. Assay: immunoSEQ multiplex PCR; the TCRdb copy retains only in-frame clones and omits some. The table records 8,800 or so clones, around 30% of them present only once. The starting material was alloreactive CD4+ T cells from a mixed lymphocyte reaction culture, obtained before intestinal transplant. These receptors all stem from a human patient who received an intestinal transplant. Each CDR3 is given with its conserved first and last residue. A D gene is named only where the DNA matches it firmly. Clone size is shown for a subset of rows, as once, few, many or a class of expanded clone.

v_call: TRBV29-1
j_call: TRBJ1-1
clone_size: medium-sized
cdr3_length: 13
d_call: -
cdr3_nt: TGCAGCGTTGGTACCAGGGGGAACACTGAAGCTTTCTTT
cdr3_aa: CSVGTRGNTEAFF

v_call: TRBV21-1
j_call: TRBJ2-7
clone_size: -
cdr3_length: 16
d_call: -
cdr3_nt: TGTGCCAGCAGCATACTGATCCGGGACAGGGGAACCGAGCAGTACTTC
cdr3_aa: CASSILIRDRGTEQYF

v_call: TRBV19
j_call: TRBJ2-3
clone_size: -
cdr3_length: 16
d_call: TRBD2
cdr3_nt: TGTGCCAGTAGTATAGGCGGACTAGGCACTTCGGATACGCAGTATTTT
cdr3_aa: CASSIGGLGTSDTQYF

v_call: TRBV10-3
j_call: TRBJ1-1
clone_size: -
cdr3_length: 12
d_call: -
cdr3_nt: TGTGCCACGGGCAGGGGTCAGGCTGAAGCTTTCTTT
cdr3_aa: CATGRGQAEAFF

v_call: TRBV25-1
j_call: TRBJ2-5
clone_size: -
cdr3_length: 15
d_call: -
cdr3_nt: TGTGCCAGCAGCCCGATCCAGGGTGGGGTGGAGACCCAGTACTTC
cdr3_aa: CASSPIQGGVETQYF

v_call: TRBV2
j_call: TRBJ1-2
clone_size: -
cdr3_length: 14
d_call: TRBD1
cdr3_nt: TGTGCCAGCAGAGCGGACAGGGGTAACTATGGCTACACCTTC
cdr3_aa: CASRADRGNYGYTF

v_call: TRBV11-2
j_call: TRBJ2-2
clone_size: few
cdr3_length: 16
d_call: -
cdr3_nt: TGTGCCAGCAGTCCCGGGATCTTCGCGAACACCGGGGAGCTGTTTTTT
cdr3_aa: CASSPGIFANTGELFF

v_call: TRBV30
j_call: TRBJ2-7
clone_size: once
cdr3_length: 12
d_call: TRBD1
cdr3_nt: TGTGCCTCCGGGACAGGGGGAAACGAGCAGTACTTC
cdr3_aa: CASGTGGNEQYF

v_call: TRBV6-5
j_call: TRBJ1-1
clone_size: -
cdr3_length: 15
d_call: TRBD1
cdr3_nt: TGTGCCAGCAGTCGGACAGGCCTCATGAACACTGAAGCTTTCTTT
cdr3_aa: CASSRTGLMNTEAFF

v_call: TRBV5-6
j_call: TRBJ2-1
clone_size: -
cdr3_length: 17
d_call: -
cdr3_nt: TGTGCCAGCGGATGGGGTTGGTCAGCGGAGAACGGGAATGAGCAGTTCTTC
cdr3_aa: CASGWGWSAENGNEQFF

v_call: TRBV27
j_call: TRBJ2-1
clone_size: -
cdr3_length: 15
d_call: TRBD2
cdr3_nt: TGTGCCAGCACCCAAGGGACTAGCGGTACTAATGAGCAGTTCTTC
cdr3_aa: CASTQGTSGTNEQFF

v_call: TRBV2
j_call: TRBJ2-7
clone_size: -
cdr3_length: 13
d_call: -
cdr3_nt: TGTGCCAGCAGAGATACAGGGATCTACGAGCAGTACTTC
cdr3_aa: CASRDTGIYEQYF

v_call: TRBV19
j_call: TRBJ1-5
clone_size: few
cdr3_length: 15
d_call: TRBD1
cdr3_nt: TGTGCCAGTAGTAACGGGGACAGGGAAAGTCAGCCCCAGCATTTT
cdr3_aa: CASSNGDRESQPQHF

v_call: TRBV27
j_call: TRBJ1-4
clone_size: -
cdr3_length: 13
d_call: -
cdr3_nt: TGTGCCAGCAGTTGGGGGAGGAATGAAAAACTGTTTTTT
cdr3_aa: CASSWGRNEKLFF

v_call: TRBV15
j_call: TRBJ1-2
clone_size: once
cdr3_length: 15
d_call: -
cdr3_nt: TGTGCCACCAGCAGAGAAAGAAACTGGGGAGAAGGCTACACCTTC
cdr3_aa: CATSRERNWGEGYTF